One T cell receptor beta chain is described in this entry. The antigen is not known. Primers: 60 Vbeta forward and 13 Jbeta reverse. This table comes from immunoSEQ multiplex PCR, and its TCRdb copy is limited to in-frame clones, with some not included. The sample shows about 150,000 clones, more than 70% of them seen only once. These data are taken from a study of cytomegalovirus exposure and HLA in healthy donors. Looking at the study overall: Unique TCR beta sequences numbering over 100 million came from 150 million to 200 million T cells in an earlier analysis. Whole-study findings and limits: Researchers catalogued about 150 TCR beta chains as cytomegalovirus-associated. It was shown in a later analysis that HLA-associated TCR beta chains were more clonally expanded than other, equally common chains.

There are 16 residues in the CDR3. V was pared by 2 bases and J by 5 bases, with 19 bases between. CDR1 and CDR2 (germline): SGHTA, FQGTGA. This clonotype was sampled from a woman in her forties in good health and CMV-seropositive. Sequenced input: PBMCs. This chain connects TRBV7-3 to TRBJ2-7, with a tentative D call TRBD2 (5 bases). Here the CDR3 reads CASSLSGAVPFHEQYF. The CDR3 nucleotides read TGTGCCAGCAGCTTATCCGGAGCGGTCCCCTTCCACGAGCAGTACTTC.